This TCR beta chain was identified in a study of blood T cell repertoires in COVID-19. Study details: COVID-19 samples from acute and convalescent phases originated in the United States, Italy and Spain. Sources were T cells, B-cell-depleted T cells, or PBMCs; the material itself was cDNA or gDNA.

Sequencing was performed with immunoSEQ multiplex PCR; in TCRdb, only in-frame clones are kept and a portion is missing. The sample consists of 300,000 to 350,000 clones, about 86% of them appearing once. Everyone who took part was about 18 to 90 years old, and they came from 20 to 25 US areas. The CDR3 covers 14 residues. Trimming took 4 bases from V and 1 from J, leaving 13 bases between them. Looked up from germline, CDR1 is SQVTM and CDR2 is ANQGSEA. The sequence derives from a middle-aged woman with acute COVID-19. The chain couples TRBV29-1 to TRBJ1-1; D unresolved. Sequencing used PBMCs or T cells enriched from blood (not recorded which). CDR3 sequence: CSVVEGSGNTEAFF. In DNA, the CDR3 is TGCAGCGTTGTGGAGGGCTCGGGGAACACTGAAGCTTTCTTT.